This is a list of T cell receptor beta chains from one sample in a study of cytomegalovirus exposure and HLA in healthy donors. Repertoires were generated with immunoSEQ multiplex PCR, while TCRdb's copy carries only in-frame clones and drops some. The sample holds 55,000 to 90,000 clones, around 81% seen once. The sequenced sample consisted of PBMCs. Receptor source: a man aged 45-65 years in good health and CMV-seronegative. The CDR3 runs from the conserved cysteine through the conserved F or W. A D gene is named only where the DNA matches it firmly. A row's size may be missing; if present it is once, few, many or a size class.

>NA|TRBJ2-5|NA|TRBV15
CATSISTETQYF
TGTGCCACCAGCATTTCTACAGAGACCCAGTACTTC
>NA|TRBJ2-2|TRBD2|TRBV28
CASVAGGVIGELFF
TGTGCCAGCGTAGCGGGGGGTGTGATCGGGGAGCTGTTTTTT
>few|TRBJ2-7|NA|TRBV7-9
CASSIPLAPYEQYF
TGTGCCAGCAGCATCCCCCTAGCTCCCTACGAGCAGTACTTC
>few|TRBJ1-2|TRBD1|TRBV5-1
CASSLGDRAYGYTF
TGCGCCAGCAGCTTGGGGGACAGGGCCTATGGCTACACCTTC
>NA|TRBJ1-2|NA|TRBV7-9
CASSLAGGDGYTF
TGTGCCAGCAGCTTAGCGGGGGGTGATGGCTACACCTTC
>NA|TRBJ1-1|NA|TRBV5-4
CASRSRSEAFF
TGTGCCAGCAGGTCGAGAAGCGAAGCTTTCTTT
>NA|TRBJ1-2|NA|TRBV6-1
CASSPDRLANYGYTF
TGTGCCAGCAGCCCAGACAGGTTAGCTAACTATGGCTACACCTTC
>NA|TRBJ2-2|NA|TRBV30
CAWGGASRGELFF
TGTGCCTGGGGTGGGGCCTCCCGCGGGGAGCTGTTTTTT
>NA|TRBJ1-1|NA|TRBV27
CASTSWGGNTEAFF
TGTGCCAGCACCTCATGGGGGGGGAACACTGAAGCTTTCTTT
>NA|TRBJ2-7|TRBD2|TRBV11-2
CASSPWASGPYEQYF
TGTGCCAGCAGCCCCTGGGCTAGCGGGCCCTACGAGCAGTACTTC
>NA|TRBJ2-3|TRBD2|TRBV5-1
CASSGIAGGLDTQYF
TGCGCCAGCAGCGGAATAGCGGGGGGCTTAGATACGCAGTATTTT
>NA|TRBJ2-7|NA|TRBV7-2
CASSLGTATYEQYF
TGTGCCAGCAGCTTAGGGACAGCCACCTACGAGCAGTACTTC
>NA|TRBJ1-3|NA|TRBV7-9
CASSLPQASPGNTIYF
TGTGCCAGCAGCTTACCCCAGGCCTCTCCAGGAAACACCATATATTTT
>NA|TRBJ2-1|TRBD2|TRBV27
CASSPGTSVLVREQFF
TGTGCCAGCAGTCCTGGGACTAGCGTTTTGGTACGTGAGCAGTTCTTC
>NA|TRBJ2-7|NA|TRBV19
CASSIILAGEQYF
TGTGCCAGTAGTATCATTCTAGCAGGAGAGCAGTACTTC
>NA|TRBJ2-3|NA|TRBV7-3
CASSLSGQADTQYF
TGTGCCAGCAGCTTAAGCGGGCAGGCAGATACGCAGTATTTT
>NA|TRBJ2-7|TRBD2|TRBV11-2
CASSRPSGGDKYYEQYF
TGTGCCAGCAGCCGCCCGTCGGGAGGCGATAAGTACTACGAGCAGTACTTC
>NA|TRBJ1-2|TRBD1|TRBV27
CASAGGGGGYTF
TGTGCCAGCGCAGGGGGAGGAGGGGGCTACACCTTC
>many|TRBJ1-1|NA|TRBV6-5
CASSSTGEGSEAFF
TGTGCCAGCAGCTCCACGGGGGAGGGCAGTGAAGCTTTCTTT
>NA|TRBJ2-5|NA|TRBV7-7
CASSLVGGRETQYF
TGTGCTAGCAGCTTGGTGGGGGGACGGGAGACCCAGTACTTC
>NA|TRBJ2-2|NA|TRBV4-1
CASSQPRGRGTGELFF
TGCGCCAGCAGCCAACCCCGAGGGCGCGGCACCGGGGAGCTGTTTTTT
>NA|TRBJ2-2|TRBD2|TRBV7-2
CASSLGAGGSGELFF
TGTGCCAGCAGCTTAGGAGCGGGAGGTTCCGGGGAGCTGTTTTTT
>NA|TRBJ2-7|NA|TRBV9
CASSVGYPGGYEQYF
TGTGCCAGCAGCGTAGGTTACCCAGGAGGCTACGAGCAGTACTTC
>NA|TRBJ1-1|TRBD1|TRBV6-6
CASSSPQGEDTEAFF
TGTGCCAGCAGTTCGCCACAGGGGGAGGACACTGAAGCTTTCTTT
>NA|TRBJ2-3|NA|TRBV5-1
CASTRRTVTDTQYF
TGCGCCAGCACCCGTCGGACAGTCACAGATACGCAGTATTTT
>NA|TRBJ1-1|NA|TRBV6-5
CASSYRGYTEAFF
TGTGCCAGCAGTTACCGAGGGTACACTGAAGCTTTCTTT
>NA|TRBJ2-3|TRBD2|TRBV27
CASSLGLAGRGTDTQYF
TGTGCCAGCAGTTTAGGACTAGCGGGACGTGGTACAGATACGCAGTATTTT
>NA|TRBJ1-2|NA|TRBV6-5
CASSYSKSQRGSYTF
TGTGCCAGCAGTTACTCGAAGAGCCAGAGAGGAAGCTACACCTTC
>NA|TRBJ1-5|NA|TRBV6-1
CASSEAFSDQHF
TGTGCCAGCAGTGAAGCATTCAGCGACCAGCATTTT
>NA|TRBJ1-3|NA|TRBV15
CATSRDQISGNTIYF
TGTGCCACCAGCAGAGATCAAATTTCAGGAAACACCATATATTTT
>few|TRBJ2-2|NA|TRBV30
CAWSASPGELFF
TGTGCCTGGAGTGCTAGTCCCGGGGAGCTGTTTTTT
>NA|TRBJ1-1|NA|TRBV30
CAWTRTVMNTEAFF
TGTGCCTGGACCCGGACAGTCATGAACACTGAAGCTTTCTTT
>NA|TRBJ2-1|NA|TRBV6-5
CASSVANEQFF
TGTGCCAGCAGCGTAGCGAATGAGCAGTTCTTC
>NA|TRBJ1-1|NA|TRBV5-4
CAMQVFPFSYTEAFF
TGTGCCATGCAGGTATTCCCCTTTTCGTACACTGAAGCTTTCTTT
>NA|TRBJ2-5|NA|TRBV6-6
CASSYIIPKGLAQYF
TGTGCCAGCAGTTACATTATTCCAAAGGGGTTGGCCCAGTACTTC
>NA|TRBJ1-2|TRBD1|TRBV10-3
CAISEIDRGGYGYTF
TGTGCCATCAGTGAGATTGACAGGGGAGGGTATGGCTACACCTTC
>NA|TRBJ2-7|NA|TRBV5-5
CASSPQVEQYF
TGTGCCAGCAGCCCACAGGTCGAGCAGTACTTC
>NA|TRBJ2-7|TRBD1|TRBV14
CASSQPGQGSYEQYF
TGTGCCAGCAGCCAGCCGGGACAGGGCTCCTACGAGCAGTACTTC
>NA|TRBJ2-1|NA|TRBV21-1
CASSNRTGHYNEQFF
TGTGCCAGCAGCAACCGGACAGGGCATTACAATGAGCAGTTCTTC
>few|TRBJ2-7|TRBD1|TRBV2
CASAGQGYEQYF
TGTGCCAGCGCGGGACAGGGCTACGAGCAGTACTTC